These 29 T cell receptor beta chains share one sample of origin, sequenced in a study of T-cell reconstitution after alpha-beta-depleted transplantation in children. Construction of the TCRbeta library involved unique molecular identifiers. TCRdb used MiXCR to reprocess the PCR reads, holding one entry per CDR3 protein. Of hundreds of thousands of distinct CDR3 sequences listed, 15% to 20% are singletons. This sample comprised PBMCs from the stem cell graft donor, obtained from the stem cell graft. These receptors all come from a human donor who donated a stem cell graft to a child with acute myeloid leukemia.

The chain carries TRBV5-5 and TRBJ1-2, with D perhaps matching TRBD1 (6 bases). The CDR3 has 13 residues. Germline loops: CDR1 SGHKS, CDR2 YYEKEE (reference sequence). V was shortened by 0 bases and J by 8 bases, with 11 bases between the two germline ends. The CDR3 protein is CASSLAVQGGYTF. CDR3 DNA sequence: TGTGCCAGCAGCTTGGCCGTTCAGGGGGGCTACACCTTC.

This clonotype occurred a few times. The chain has TRBV10-3 and TRBJ2-1; possibly TRBD1 for D (6 bases). V gave up 0 bases and J gave up 5 bases, with 35 bases separating them. The CDR3 loop spans 23 amino acids. CDR1 and CDR2 from the germline V gene are ENHRY and SYGVKD. CDR3 residues: CAISESIGGIQGLVGTKNNEQFF. CDR3 sequence (DNA): TGTGCCATCAGTGAGTCGATCGGCGGTATACAAGGCTTAGTAGGGACAAAGAACAATGAGCAGTTCTTC.

This clonotype was observed a handful of times. This sequence joins TRBV2 and TRBJ1-5, with TRBD1 matching over 8 bases. The germline V gene encodes CDR1 SNHLY and CDR2 FYNNEI. CDR3 size: 15 residues. V gave up 5 bases and J gave up 5 bases; unmatched junction bases: 8. CDR3 DNA sequence: TGTGCCAGCAGTACGGACAGGGATGGAGATCAGCCCCAGCATTTT. Translated, it gives CASSTDRDGDQPQHF. Drawing the rest from reference TRBV2 and TRBJ1-5, the complete variable domain is EPEVTQTPSHQVTQMGQEVILRCVPISNHLYFYWYRQILGQKVEFLVSFYNNEISEKSEIFDDQFSVERPDGSNFTLKIRSTKLEDSAMYFCASSTDRDGDQPQHFGDGTRLSIL.

This clonotype has a count of ten or more. This chain uses TRBV29-1 with TRBJ1-1; D ambiguous. Germline assignment: CDR1 SQVTM and CDR2 ANQGSEA. V shed 4 bases and J shed 6 bases, with 6 bases lying between them. The CDR3 runs to 10 residues. Written as DNA, the CDR3 is TGCAGCGTTGGTGACGCTGAAGCTTTCTTT. It yields the protein CSVGDAEAFF.

V usage is TRBV27 and J usage is TRBJ2-3, with D perhaps TRBD1 (5 bases). The CDR3 is 14 residues long. V was trimmed by 3 bases and J by 2 bases, leaving 9 bases between them. Looked up from germline, CDR1 is MNHEY and CDR2 is SMNVEV (reference sequence). CDR3 coding DNA: TGTGCCAGCAGTTTGACGACAGCCACAGATACGCAGTATTTT. Amino acid sequence: CASSLTTATDTQYF.

This clonotype turned up a few times. The rearrangement joins TRBV6-2 or TRBV6-3 to TRBJ2-7; a possible D gene is TRBD2 (7 bases). The CDR3 has 14 amino acids. Germline loops: CDR1 MNHEY, CDR2 SVGEGT. V gave up 6 bases and J gave up 2 bases, with 14 bases separating them. The CDR3 loop is CASSRRGQTYEQYF. The CDR3 DNA is TGTGCCAGCAGCAGGCGGGGGCAAACCTACGAGCAGTACTTC.

There are many counts of this clonotype. The chain uses TRBV7-2 and TRBJ2-1, with D possibly TRBD2 on 7 matching bases. This CDR3 has 16 residues. Trimming took off 4 bases at V and 2 bases at J, with 15 bases between the two ends. The germline V gene encodes CDR1 SGHTA and CDR2 FQGNSA. As DNA, the CDR3 is TGTGCCAGCAGCTCATTCGGGGGGCTAGCCTACAATGAGCAGTTCTTC. Protein product: CASSSFGGLAYNEQFF.

This clonotype was seen more than once but under ten times. This chain joins TRBV5-1 and TRBJ2-1; 7 nucleotides line up with TRBD2. CDR3 length: 13 amino acids. V lost 5 bases, J lost 6 bases, and 5 bases stayed unmatched. Germline loops: CDR1 SGHRS, CDR2 YFSETQ. Here the CDR3 DNA reads TGCGCCAGCAGGGGGGGGGATCCCAATGAGCAGTTCTTC. Its translation: CASRGGDPNEQFF.

J is TRBJ2-1 and V is TRBV12-3 or TRBV12-4; 8 bases fit TRBD2. The CDR3 sequence is 18 residues long. V lost 6 bases to trimming and J lost 3 bases; unmatched junction nucleotides: 16. The CDR3 DNA sequence: TGTGCCAGCAGCCTTAGGACGGGGGGGCCGGTGGGCTACAATGAGCAGTTCTTC. Translation gives CASSLRTGGPVGYNEQFF.

In its sample, this clonotype was seen many times. This chain connects TRBV5-1 to TRBJ2-1; D is possibly TRBD1 (5 bases). The CDR3 extends over 16 amino acids. Trimming shortened V by 0 bases and J by 8 bases, and 18 bases separated the two germline ends. Germline CDR1 and CDR2: SGHRS and YFSETQ. CDR3 residues: CASSLAAGRPNYEQFF. The CDR3 bases are TGCGCCAGCAGCTTGGCGGCAGGGCGTCCCAATTATGAGCAGTTCTTC.

The chain uses TRBV7-9 and TRBJ2-1; 9 bases map to TRBD1. Trimming cost V 4 bases and J 12 bases; bases outside gene matches: 4. Looked up from germline, CDR1 is SEHNR and CDR2 is FQNEAQ (reference sequence). The CDR3 spans 12 residues. The CDR3 here is CASSWGQGGQFF. Written as DNA, the CDR3 is TGTGCCAGCAGCTGGGGACAGGGAGGGCAGTTCTTC.

The chain has TRBV12-3 or TRBV12-4 and TRBJ2-1, with 11 bases that match TRBD2. The CDR3 totals 15 residues. The V and J ends lost 6 bases and 10 bases, in that order; junction bases with no gene match: 11. The CDR3 spells CASSPSGGPLIEQFF. CDR3 bases: TGTGCCAGCAGCCCTAGCGGGGGGCCACTTATAGAGCAGTTCTTC.

This clonotype occurred a few times. The chain employs TRBV5-1 and TRBJ2-7; D ambiguous. Trimming took off 3 bases at V and 0 bases at J, with 10 bases between the two ends. The CDR3 sequence is 14 residues long. Germline V gene lookup returns CDR1 SGHRS and CDR2 YFSETQ. In DNA form, the CDR3 reads TGCGCCAGCAGCTCCCGGGCCCCCTCCTACGAGCAGTACGTC. Protein: CASSSRAPSYEQYV.

V usage is TRBV19 and J usage is TRBJ1-1; D not resolved. The germline V and J ends were trimmed by 6 bases and 7 bases, with 6 bases remaining between them. The CDR3 length is 10 residues. CDR1 is LNHDA, CDR2 SQIVND, per germline (reference sequence). The CDR3 DNA is TGTGCCAGTAGAGGAGTTGAAGCTTTCTTT. Protein product: CASRGVEAFF.

V is TRBV10-3 and J is TRBJ2-5; 12 bases align to TRBD2. V was clipped by 2 bases and J by 2 bases; unmatched bases: 9. Germline loops: CDR1 ENHRY, CDR2 SYGVKD. CDR3 length: 18 amino acids. The chain's CDR3 is CAISEPLRLAGEQETQYF. As DNA, the CDR3 is TGTGCCATCAGTGAGCCCCTTAGACTAGCGGGGGAGCAAGAGACCCAGTACTTC.

V usage is TRBV5-1 and J usage is TRBJ1-5; 8 bases map to TRBD1. CDR1 is SGHRS and CDR2 is YFSETQ in the germline V gene. V was clipped by 3 bases and J by 4 bases; unmatched bases: 6. The CDR3 covers 15 residues. CDR3 sequence reads: CASSWAGGANQPQHF. Here the CDR3 DNA reads TGCGCCAGCAGCTGGGCAGGGGGCGCGAATCAGCCCCAGCATTTT. The full variable domain, in which reference TRBV5-1 and TRBJ1-5 provide the parts outside the CDR3, is KAGVTQTPRYLIKTRGQQVTLSCSPISGHRSVSWYQQTPGQGLQFLFEYFSETQRNKGNFPGRFSGRQFSNSRSEMNVSTLELGDSALYLCASSWAGGANQPQHFGDGTRLSIL.

This clonotype was seen at least ten times. The CDR3 protein is CASSLGTGTEKLFF. CDR3 DNA: TGTGCCAGCAGCTTAGGGACAGGGACGGAAAAACTGTTTTTT. The rearrangement joins TRBV5-5 to TRBJ1-4; TRBD1 matches at 9 bases. In germline, CDR1 is SGHKS, CDR2 YYEKEE (reference sequence). CDR3 length: 14 residues. Trimming took 2 bases from V and 8 from J; bases not matched to a gene: 4.

This clonotype was detected only a few times. This chain links TRBV7-2 with TRBJ2-5; 13 bases line up with TRBD2. In germline, CDR1 is SGHTA, CDR2 FQGNSA. Losses at the gene ends were 4 bases for V and 5 bases for J; bases not matched to a gene: 7. The CDR3 loop spans 16 amino acids. CDR3: CASSSQLAGGMETQYF. The CDR3 region has the DNA TGTGCCAGCAGCTCGCAACTAGCGGGGGGGATGGAGACCCAGTACTTC.

This clonotype was counted between two and nine times. V and J are TRBV20-1 and TRBJ2-1; 7 positions match TRBD2. This CDR3 is built from 15 residues. Germline trimming cut 0 bases from V and 1 base from J; bases unmatched to any gene: 3. CDR1 is DFQATT, CDR2 SNEGSKA, per germline (reference sequence). CDR3 DNA: TGCAGTGCTAGAGATGGCGGGGGTTCCTACAATGAGCAGTTCTTC. It codes for CSARDGGGSYNEQFF.

This clonotype occurred a few times. The gene calls are TRBV20-1 and TRBJ1-1, with TRBD1 as a possible D gene (5 bases). The ends were cut back, 2 bases at V and 5 bases at J, with 21 bases in the middle. The CDR3 covers 16 residues. Germline CDR1 is DFQATT and CDR2 is SNEGSKA (reference sequence). Here the CDR3 DNA reads TGCAGTGCTAGAAAAGCCGGGGTCCCTCGGGGGACTGAAGCTTTCTTT. This translates into CSARKAGVPRGTEAFF.

This clonotype was picked up one time. The chain is built from TRBV7-2 and TRBJ2-7; D call uncertain. V was trimmed by 1 base and J by 6 bases, leaving 13 bases between them. The V gene's germline CDR1 is SGHTA and CDR2 FQGNSA. The CDR3 has 14 residues. This CDR3 is CASSLGARKLEQYF. CDR3 DNA sequence: TGTGCCAGCAGCTTAGGGGCCCGAAAGCTCGAGCAGTACTTC.

The sample holds many counts of this clonotype. The chain links TRBV20-1 to TRBJ2-7; D ambiguous. The germline CDR1 and CDR2 sequences are DFQATT and SNEGSKA (reference sequence). The CDR3 is made up of 15 amino acids. V lost 0 bases and J 3 bases, leaving 15 bases between the germline ends. CDR3 DNA sequence: TGCAGTGCTAGAGATCCCAGTAACCCTTACTACGAGCAGTACGTC. It encodes CSARDPSNPYYEQYV.

This clonotype has a handful of counts. The V gene is TRBV7-8, the J gene TRBJ2-2; TRBD2 agrees at 14 bases. CDR1 is SGHVS and CDR2 is FQNEAQ in the germline V gene. J gave up 6 bases and V 1 base, and 4 bases lay outside the gene matches. The CDR3 spans 17 residues. The CDR3 DNA sequence: TGTGCCAGCAGCTTAGAACAGACTAGCGGGGGGGCCGGGGAGCTGTTTTTT. Its protein is CASSLEQTSGGAGELFF.

This clonotype was counted many times. This chain links TRBV29-1 with TRBJ2-3; 12 nucleotides match TRBD2. Germline CDR1 and CDR2: SQVTM and ANQGSEA. This CDR3 region has 17 residues. Trimming removed 7 bases from V and 0 bases from J; junction bases left unmatched: 11. CDR3 DNA sequence: TGCAGCGGGGGAGGACTAGCGGGGTTTTCTAGCACAGATACGCAGTATTTT. Its translation: CSGGGLAGFSSTDTQYF.

This sequence joins TRBV5-6 and TRBJ2-2; 7 nucleotides agree with TRBD1. Germline V gives CDR1 SGHDT, CDR2 YYEEEE. V dropped 3 bases and J dropped 7; count of bases not matched to a gene: 12. This CDR3 contains 16 residues. The CDR3 is CASSWRDRGPVGELFF. The CDR3 DNA sequence: TGTGCCAGCAGCTGGAGAGATAGGGGGCCCGTCGGGGAGCTGTTTTTT.

This clonotype was recorded at least ten times. The chain combines TRBV28 with TRBJ2-7; D possibly corresponds to TRBD1 (6 bases). From germline, CDR1 is MDHEN and CDR2 SYDVKM. The CDR3 has 12 amino acids. V lost 3 bases to trimming and J lost 4 bases, with 7 bases between them. The CDR3 is CASSFDRYEQYF. The CDR3 DNA follows: TGTGCCAGCAGTTTCGACAGGTACGAGCAGTACTTC.

This chain links TRBV20-1 with TRBJ2-2; the D gene is possibly TRBD2 (5 bases). V was trimmed by 1 base and J by 8 bases, leaving 11 bases between them. CDR1 is DFQATT, CDR2 SNEGSKA, per germline (reference sequence). This CDR3 region has 13 residues. The DNA for the CDR3 is TGCAGTGCTAGAGCGGCGGGCTTTGGGGAGCTGTTTTTT. It encodes CSARAAGFGELFF.

This clonotype was seen repeatedly, ten times or more. V usage is TRBV10-3 and J usage is TRBJ2-3; 8 positions agree with TRBD2. The trim removed 6 bases at V and 3 bases at J, leaving 5 bases unmatched. The CDR3 extends over 14 amino acids. Germline CDR1 is ENHRY and CDR2 is SYGVKD. DNA of the CDR3: TGTGCCATCAGCCCGGGGGGGTCGACAGATACGCAGTATTTT. It specifies CAISPGGSTDTQYF.

This clonotype was detected a few times. The chain is built from TRBV12-3 or TRBV12-4 and TRBJ2-2; 7 bases fit TRBD1. The CDR3 is 15 amino acids. Trimming took 4 bases from V and 3 from J; bases not matched to a gene: 5. The CDR3 is CASSYYRGDTGELFF. CDR3 DNA: TGTGCCAGCAGTTATTACAGGGGTGACACCGGGGAGCTGTTTTTT.